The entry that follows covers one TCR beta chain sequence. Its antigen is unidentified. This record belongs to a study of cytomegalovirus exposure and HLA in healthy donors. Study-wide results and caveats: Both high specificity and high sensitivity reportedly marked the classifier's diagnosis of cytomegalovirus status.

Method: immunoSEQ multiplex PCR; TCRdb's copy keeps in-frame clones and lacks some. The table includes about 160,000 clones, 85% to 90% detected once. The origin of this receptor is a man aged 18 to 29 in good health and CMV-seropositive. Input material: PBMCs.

This CDR3 reads CAFSGLAVQETQYF. CDR3 bases: TGTGCCTTTTCGGGACTAGCGGTCCAAGAGACCCAGTACTTC. The chain links TRBV30 to TRBJ2-5; 11 positions match TRBD2. The V segment lost 7 bases and the J segment 1 base; nucleotides outside the gene matches: 5. Per germline, CDR1 GTSNPN and CDR2 SVGIG (reference sequence). CDR3 length: 14 amino acids. Looking up the rest from reference TRBV30 and TRBJ2-5 gives the full variable domain: SQTIHQWPATLVQPVGSPLSLECTVEGTSNPNLYWYRQAAGRGLQLLFYSVGIGQISSEVPQNLSASRPQDRQFILSSKKLLLSDSGFYLCAFSGLAVQETQYFGPGTRLLVL.